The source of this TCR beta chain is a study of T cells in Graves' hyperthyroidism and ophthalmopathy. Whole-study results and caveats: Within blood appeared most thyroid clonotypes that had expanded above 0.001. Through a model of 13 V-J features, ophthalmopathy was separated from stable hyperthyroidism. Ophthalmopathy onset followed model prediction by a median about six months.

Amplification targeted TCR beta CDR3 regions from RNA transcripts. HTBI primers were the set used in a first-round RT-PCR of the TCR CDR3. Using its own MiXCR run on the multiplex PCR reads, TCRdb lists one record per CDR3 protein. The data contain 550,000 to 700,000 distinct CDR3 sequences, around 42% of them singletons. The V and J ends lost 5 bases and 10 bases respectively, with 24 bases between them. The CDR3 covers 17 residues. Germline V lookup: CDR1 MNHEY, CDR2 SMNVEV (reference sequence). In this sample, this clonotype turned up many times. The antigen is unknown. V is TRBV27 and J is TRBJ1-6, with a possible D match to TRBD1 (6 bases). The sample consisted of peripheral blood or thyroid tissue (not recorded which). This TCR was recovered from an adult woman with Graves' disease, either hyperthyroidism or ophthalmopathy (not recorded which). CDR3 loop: CASSILSRGHTDSPLHF. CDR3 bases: TGTGCCAGCAGTATCCTTTCCAGGGGCCACACGGACTCACCCCTCCACTTT.